This T cell receptor (beta chain) was observed in a study of vaccination effects on CD4 cells after COVID-19. Before sequencing, viral peptide pools were used by the ViraFEST assay to expand antigen-specific CD4+ T cells. Culture lasted around eleven days before CD4+ T cell isolation. Two-dose vaccination with either BNT162b2 or mRNA-1273 was given to the participants. Nucleocapsid antibody tests were negative, and the vaccine recipients had no prior SARS-CoV-2 infection. General study findings and limits: Clones arising from infection and from vaccination showed marked clonal contraction late after vaccination.

The table came from immunoSEQ multiplex PCR; TCRdb's copy has only in-frame clones and leaves some out. The repertoire holds roughly 13,000 clones, 72% seen once, with 8.5% to 10% in the top ten. The length of the CDR3 is 15 residues. Per germline, CDR1 MGHDK and CDR2 SYGVNS. With 4 bases clipped from V and 6 bases from J, the junction kept 7 bases outside the gene matches. Concerning this clone itself: As yet, its antigen is unknown.

The chain couples TRBV25-1 to TRBJ2-1; 9 positions match TRBD2. This TCR was recovered from a human donor who received a COVID-19 vaccine. Sequencing was performed on CD4+ T cells from PBMCs cultured with SARS-CoV-2 spike peptides, taken after COVID-19 vaccination. CDR3 bases: TGTGCCAGCAGTGGTCGACTAGCGGCACGCAATGAGCAGTTCTTC. As protein: CASSGRLAARNEQFF. Together with reference TRBV25-1 and TRBJ2-1, the CDR3 gives the full variable domain: EADIYQTPRYLVIGTGKKITLECSQTMGHDKMYWYQQDPGMELHLIHYSYGVNSTEKGDLSSESTVSRIRTEHFPLTLESARPSHTSQYLCASSGRLAARNEQFFGPGTRLTVL.